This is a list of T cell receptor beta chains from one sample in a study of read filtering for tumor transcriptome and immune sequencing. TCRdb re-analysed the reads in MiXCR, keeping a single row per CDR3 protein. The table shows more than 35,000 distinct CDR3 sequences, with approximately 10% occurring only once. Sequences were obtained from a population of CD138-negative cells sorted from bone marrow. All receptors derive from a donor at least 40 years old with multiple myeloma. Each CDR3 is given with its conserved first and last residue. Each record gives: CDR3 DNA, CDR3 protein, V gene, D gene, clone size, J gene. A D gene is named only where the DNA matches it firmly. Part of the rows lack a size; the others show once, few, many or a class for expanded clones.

DNA: TGTGCCAGCAGCTTAGATTCCCTAGCGGGGGGGCTGGTTGAGCAGTTCTTC; CDR3: CASSLDSLAGGLVEQFF; V: TRBV7-2; D: TRBD2; size: many; J: TRBJ2-1
DNA: TGTGCCAGCCTCGGGCAGGAGACCCAGTACTTC; CDR3: CASLGQETQYF; V: TRBV7-2; D: -; size: many; J: TRBJ2-5
DNA: TGCGCCAGCAGCTTGGAAGGGGGCGGCAATCAGCCCCAGCATTTT; CDR3: CASSLEGGGNQPQHF; V: TRBV5-1; D: TRBD1; size: many; J: TRBJ1-5
DNA: TGCAGTGCTAGTCTGGCGGGGGGCAACCGGTACTTC; CDR3: CSASLAGGNRYF; V: TRBV20-1; D: TRBD2; size: few; J: TRBJ2-7
DNA: TGTGCCAGCAGCACCGCCAGGGCGCAGACCCAGTACTTC; CDR3: CASSTARAQTQYF; V: TRBV6-1; D: -; size: many; J: TRBJ2-5
DNA: TGTGCCAGCAGTTTCACCCCTGGGTGGGGAATCACTGAAGCTTTCTTT; CDR3: CASSFTPGWGITEAFF; V: TRBV12-3/TRBV12-4; D: -; size: many; J: TRBJ1-1
DNA: TGTGCCAGCAGCGTTCTTGGCGGGGGTGGCAATGAGCAGTTCTTC; CDR3: CASSVLGGGGNEQFF; V: TRBV9; D: TRBD2; size: many; J: TRBJ2-1
DNA: TGTGCCAGCAGCCGTGGCGAAAGACTAGCGGTTCAAGAGACCCAGTACTTC; CDR3: CASSRGERLAVQETQYF; V: TRBV27; D: TRBD2; size: many; J: TRBJ2-5
DNA: TGTGCCAGCAGCCCCTTTACAGGGCCCTACGAGCAGTACTTC; CDR3: CASSPFTGPYEQYF; V: TRBV5-4; D: -; size: many; J: TRBJ2-7
DNA: TGCGCCAGCAGCTCCTCTGGGACGGGAAAGACCCAGTACTTC; CDR3: CASSSSGTGKTQYF; V: TRBV5-1; D: -; size: many; J: TRBJ2-5
DNA: TGCAGTGCTAGGGGACAGGGCGATGGCTACACCTTC; CDR3: CSARGQGDGYTF; V: TRBV20-1; D: TRBD1; size: -; J: TRBJ1-2
DNA: TGCAGTGCTCGGAGGGGGGGATACAATGAGCAGTTCTTC; CDR3: CSARRGGYNEQFF; V: TRBV20-1; D: -; size: -; J: TRBJ2-1
DNA: TGTGCCAGCAGCCCCCAGGGGACTTATGGCTACACCTTC; CDR3: CASSPQGTYGYTF; V: TRBV5-4; D: -; size: many; J: TRBJ1-2
DNA: TGTGCCAGCAGTTACCTTGGACAGGGTAATCAGCCCCAGCATTTT; CDR3: CASSYLGQGNQPQHF; V: TRBV6-6; D: TRBD1; size: many; J: TRBJ1-5
DNA: TGCAGTGTCCTCCGGGCTCCATACGAGCAGTACTTC; CDR3: CSVLRAPYEQYF; V: TRBV20-1; D: -; size: many; J: TRBJ2-7
DNA: TGTGCCAGCAGCGTAGACCCTTCAGCGAGCAACGAGCAGTACTTC; CDR3: CASSVDPSASNEQYF; V: TRBV9; D: -; size: many; J: TRBJ2-7